This TCR beta chain derives from a study of blood T cell repertoires in COVID-19 (dated by TCRdb to the early 2020s). Regarding the complete study: The collaborator samples originated in the United States, Italy and Spain and spanned the acute and convalescent phases of COVID-19. The material from the prospective study consisted of cDNA or gDNA derived from T cells, B-cell-depleted T cells, or PBMCs. Subjects who had been exposed to COVID-19, were actively infected with it, or had recovered from it provided the deeply sampled blood TCRbeta repertoires that made up the dataset. The repertoires were released in a freely available public database meant as a resource for research on the immune response to SARS-CoV-2. The samples were drawn from the first 160 participants of the ongoing ImmuneRACE study and from over 950 subjects provided by 6 global collaborators. A de-identified subject ID, COVID-19 status, age in years and sex were almost always included in the sample metadata. HLA class I and class II types, where available, came from metadata supplied by the sample provider rather than from assay-based typing.

TCRbeta CDR3 regions were amplified from genomic DNA by means of the immunoSEQ Assay, a bias-controlled multiplex PCR. The original pipeline was this. The number of nucleated cells in each sample was estimated by amplification of reference gene primers within the assay. To quantify the absolute abundance of each unique TCRbeta CDR3 rearrangement, sequence reads were collapsed and filtered. Productive Simpson clonality was computed per sample as the square root of Simpson's diversity index over productive rearrangements. TCRdb took over this immuneACCESS table, retaining in-frame rearrangements with V and J assigned. Such tables are incomplete; in checked studies, under half of the missing clones stem from an unresolved V gene, and the remainder is unexplained. V and J calls and clone size follow that table, whereas D and trimming were derived from the DNA. The sample yields about 270,000 clones; 85% to 90% were counted once. The ten top clones hold approximately 2.5% of the sample.

As to this clone: Which antigen it targets is not known. No much larger clone exists at a distance of one base, and base qualities are not known.

Participants in the prospective study were enrolled through a virtual design, were aged about 18 to 89 years, and lived in roughly 25 United States geographic areas. Cohort assignment in the prospective study relied on participant-reported clinical history from a screening survey and a study questionnaire. For ImmuneRACE Cohort 3, a participant was defined as recovered based on two consecutive negative NP/OP PCR tests, clearance by a healthcare professional, or resolution of symptoms. In the prospective study, whole blood, serum and a nasopharyngeal or oropharyngeal swab were collected from each participant by mobile phlebotomists. Over an approximately two-month period, participants in the prospective study had the option of providing additional blood draws and questionnaires. Before DNA extraction, blood samples from the prospective study were shipped at room temperature or frozen. Reading the germline V gene (reference sequence) gives CDR1 PRHDT and CDR2 FYEKMQ. The CDR3 measures 13 amino acids from cysteine to phenylalanine. The only DNA kept is the CDR3, 39 bases in frame from the first base. V was cut back by 5 bases and J by 6 bases, leaving a gap of 11 bases between them.

Summary of the overall study and its limitations: The amount of clinical and demographic metadata varied by source and participant and was provided uncurated.

Recombination joined TRBV13 with TRBJ1-5; the D gene identity is not certain. The clonotype comes from a woman aged 18 to 35 who had recovered from COVID-19. Input material: PBMCs or T cells enriched from blood (not recorded which). The CDR3 reads CASSRAKSQPQHF. The nucleotide sequence reads as follows: TGTGCCAGCAGCCGAGCTAAGAGTCAGCCCCAGCATTTT.